Shown below are 9 T cell receptor beta chains from a single sample sequenced in a study of patients and donors after allogeneic stem cell transplantation. TCRdb reprocessed the RT-PCR reads with MiXCR, giving one entry per CDR3 protein. The sample consists of about 74,000 distinct CDR3 sequences, 26% of them appearing once. The sample was blood, either unsorted or a sorted T cell fraction (not recorded which). The receptor set was obtained from a human donor who was either an allogeneic HSCT recipient or a stem cell or donor lymphocyte infusion donor (not recorded which). It is not recorded whose cells these are; they may come from a transplant donor.

There are a few counts of this clonotype. J is TRBJ2-5 and V is TRBV14; a possible D gene is TRBD1 (6 bases). In germline, CDR1 is SGHDN, CDR2 FVKESK. The CDR3 length is 13 residues. V shed 5 bases and J shed 5 bases, with 12 bases lying between them. The CDR3 reads CASSEGQYETQYF. CDR3 nucleotides: TGTGCCAGCAGCGAAGGACAGTACGAGACCCAGTACTTC. Full variable domain (missing parts from reference TRBV14 and TRBJ2-5): EAGVTQFPSHSVIEKGQTVTLRCDPISGHDNLYWYRRVMGKEIKFLLHFVKESKQDESGMPNNRFLAERTGGTYSTLKVQPAELEDSGVYFCASSEGQYETQYFGPGTRLLVL.

This chain joins TRBV6-5 and TRBJ1-1; D is unresolved. Trimming removed 4 bases at V and 2 bases at J, with 11 bases between. The CDR3 runs 14 residues. CDR1 and CDR2 (germline): MNHEY, SVGAGI. The CDR3 coding sequence is TGTGCCAGCAGTTTAAATCGAGGTAACACTGAAGCTTTCTTT. It specifies CASSLNRGNTEAFF.

This clonotype turned up a few times. This rearrangement joins TRBV20-1 to TRBJ1-5, with 8 bases that match TRBD1. V shed 6 bases and J 7 bases; nucleotides not matched to a gene: 11. The germline gives CDR1 DFQATT, CDR2 SNEGSKA (reference sequence). The CDR3 consists of 14 residues. CDR3 bases: TGCAGTGCAACCCCGGACAGGGTGATCCAGCCCCAGCATTTT. Its protein is CSATPDRVIQPQHF.

This chain joins TRBV7-3 and TRBJ1-1; no definite D call. Deletions cut 5 bases from V and 4 bases from J, with 11 bases between. CDR3 length: 13 amino acids. Germline CDR1 SGHTA, CDR2 FQGTGA. The CDR3 is CASSPNVGTEAFF. CDR3 DNA: TGTGCCAGCAGCCCAAACGTAGGCACTGAAGCTTTCTTT. The whole variable domain, filled in from reference TRBV7-3 and TRBJ1-1, reads GAGVSQTPSNKVTEKGKYVELRCDPISGHTALYWYRQSLGQGPEFLIYFQGTGAADDSGLPNDRFFAVRPEGSVSTLKIQRTERGDSAVYLCASSPNVGTEAFFGQGTRLTVV.

V gene TRBV5-1 combines with J gene TRBJ1-1, with D hard to call. The CDR3 runs 14 residues. Germline assignment: CDR1 SGHRS and CDR2 YFSETQ. Trimming removed 0 bases from V and 10 bases from J, with 16 bases in between. CDR3 loop: CASSLDRPSRGAFF. As DNA, the CDR3 is TGCGCCAGCAGCTTGGATCGACCATCTCGCGGAGCTTTCTTT.

This clonotype showed up many times. The chain combines TRBV12-3 or TRBV12-4 with TRBJ1-2; 7 nucleotides line up with TRBD1. CDR3 length equals 14 residues. V dropped 6 bases and J dropped 5; count of bases not matched to a gene: 9. CDR3 sequence (DNA): TGTGCCAGCAGCCGACAACAGGGGCGGTATGGCTACACCTTC. Its protein product is CASSRQQGRYGYTF.

The chain recombines TRBV7-2 with TRBJ2-1; D gene unclear. V was cut by 1 base and J by 4 bases, with 8 bases left in between. The CDR3 is 14 amino acids. Germline V gene sequence: CDR1 SGHTA, CDR2 FQGNSA. CDR3: CASSLVAVYNEQFF. The CDR3 region has the DNA TGTGCCAGCAGCTTAGTGGCAGTTTACAATGAGCAGTTCTTC.

V and J are TRBV9 and TRBJ2-7, with 7 nucleotides matching TRBD1. Germline trimming cut 3 bases from V and 3 bases from J; bases unmatched to any gene: 9. CDR1 and CDR2 from the germline V gene are SGDLS and YYNGEE. The CDR3 sequence is 15 residues long. The CDR3 loop reads CASSAGTVSFYEQYF. CDR3 DNA: TGTGCCAGCAGCGCCGGGACAGTTTCTTTCTACGAGCAGTACTTC.

The rearrangement joins TRBV5-6 to TRBJ2-7; no reliable D call. This CDR3 is built from 18 residues. The germline gives CDR1 SGHDT, CDR2 YYEEEE. V lost 4 bases, J lost 4 bases, and 27 bases lay in between. The CDR3 region is CASSGPMRGARVTYEQYF. The CDR3 coding sequence is TGTGCCAGCAGCGGGCCAATGAGAGGCGCTAGGGTTACGTACGAGCAGTACTTC.